This TCR beta chain was retrieved from a study of T cells in Graves' hyperthyroidism and ophthalmopathy. Across the study: The initial diagnosis was the point when peripheral blood was collected, ahead of any treatment.

In germline, CDR1 is SNHLY, CDR2 FYNNEI. The CDR3 length is 13 residues. Trimming stripped 6 bases from V and 3 bases from J, with 8 bases between. This clonotype appeared a few times. Regions amplified from RNA transcripts were the TCR beta CDR3 regions. The TCR CDR3 first-round RT-PCR relied on the HTBI primer set. TCRdb called the multiplex PCR reads again in MiXCR, with one record for every CDR3 protein. This table holds around 340,000 distinct CDR3 sequences, 21% found once. Sequences were obtained from blood. The chain joins TRBV2 to TRBJ1-4, with D perhaps matching TRBD1 (6 bases). This receptor was identified in a woman aged 50 to 60 with Graves' hyperthyroidism. CDR3 in DNA: TGTGCCAGCAGCAGGGGCCCTAATGAAAAACTGTTTTTT. Amino acids: CASSRGPNEKLFF.